This record looks at one TCR beta chain sequence and its context. The junction does not match germline at one end; this may be a read error. Multiple V-beta primers and a C-beta primer amplified TCRB from RNA. A C-beta primer primed TCRB cDNA from about 0.49 ug RNA. TCRdb fed the multiplex PCR reads into MiXCR, producing one record per CDR3 protein. The data show 15,000 to 20,000 distinct CDR3 sequences, 65% to 75% seen once. The CDR3 has 17 residues. These data are taken from a study of tumor-infiltrating lymphocytes in glioblastoma multiforme. The TCR comes from a male donor with glioblastoma. The V gene is TRBV12-3 or TRBV12-4, the J gene TRBJ2-6; 7 bases match TRBD1. Sequenced material: peripheral blood. The CDR3 here is CAGSTGQWAAGANVLTF. The CDR3 region has the DNA TGTGCCGGCAGCACGGGACAGTGGGCGGCTGGGGCCAACGTCCTGACTTTC.